Below, 23 T cell receptor beta chains from the same sample are listed, as sequenced in a study of cytomegalovirus exposure and HLA in healthy donors. The primer mix had 60 Vbeta and 13 Jbeta primers. Method: immunoSEQ multiplex PCR; TCRdb's copy keeps in-frame clones and lacks some. The sample lists about 170,000 clones; approximately 83% were seen once. The sample was PBMCs. The receptors come from a boy under 10 years old in good health and CMV-seronegative.

The chain links TRBV12-5 to TRBJ2-7; TRBD2 agrees at 10 bases. Trimming removed 0 bases from V and 6 bases from J; junction bases left unmatched: 2. CDR3 size: 14 residues. Germline CDR1 and CDR2: LGHNT and FRNRAP. CDR3 coding DNA: TGTGCTAGTGGTTTGGTAACTAGCGGGGTCGAGCAGTACTTC. Its protein is CASGLVTSGVEQYF.

This CDR3 is CASSLGRGVYEQYV. The CDR3 region has the DNA TGTGCCAGCAGCTTGGGTCGGGGGGTCTACGAGCAGTACGTC. The chain is built from TRBV5-6 and TRBJ2-7, with 7 bases identical to TRBD2. The trim removed 0 bases at V and 3 bases at J, leaving 3 bases unmatched. This CDR3 region has 14 residues. Germline CDR1 reads SGHDT; CDR2 reads YYEEEE.

This chain links TRBV5-1 with TRBJ2-2; 9 nucleotides align to TRBD1. CDR3 size: 13 residues. CDR1 and CDR2 from the germline V gene are SGHRS and YFSETQ. Trimming took 7 bases from V and 8 from J; bases not matched to a gene: 6. The CDR3 region is CASSQGALGELFF. CDR3 nucleotides: TGCGCCAGCTCACAGGGGGCTTTGGGGGAGCTGTTTTTT.

The gene calls are TRBV7-8 and TRBJ1-1; D is possibly TRBD1 (6 bases). Germline CDR1 is SGHVS and CDR2 is FQNEAQ. V was trimmed by 1 base and J by 5 bases, leaving 14 bases between them. CDR3 length: 15 amino acids. Here the CDR3 reads CASSLVGQGWTEAFF. The DNA for the CDR3 is TGTGCCAGCAGCTTAGTGGGGCAGGGGTGGACTGAAGCTTTCTTT.

This chain connects TRBV4-1 to TRBJ1-2; D perhaps matches TRBD1 (6 bases). V lost 0 bases, J lost 4 bases, and 12 bases lay in between. Per the germline V gene, CDR1 is MGHRA and CDR2 is YSYEKL. The CDR3 consists of 15 residues. CDR3 residues: CASSQDRARGYGYTF. CDR3 bases: TGCGCCAGCAGCCAAGATCGGGCCAGGGGCTATGGCTACACCTTC.

The gene calls are TRBV6-1 and TRBJ2-2; D call uncertain. The germline CDR1 and CDR2 sequences are MNHNS and SASEGT. Trimming took off 5 bases at V and 5 bases at J, with 6 bases between the two ends. There are 12 residues in the CDR3. This CDR3 is CASSRFTGELFF. The CDR3 nucleotides are TGTGCCAGCAGTCGGTTTACCGGGGAGCTGTTTTTT.

This clone has only one observation. The chain couples TRBV5-4 to TRBJ1-2; possibly TRBD1 for D (6 bases). The germline V gene has CDR1 SGHNT and CDR2 YYREEE (reference sequence). The length of the CDR3 is 13 residues. The ends were cut back, 4 bases at V and 8 bases at J, with 15 bases in the middle. This CDR3 is CASSPDRLKGYTF. As DNA, the CDR3 is TGTGCCAGCAGCCCCGACAGGTTGAAAGGCTACACCTTC.

V and J are TRBV4-3 and TRBJ2-3; no clear D. Trimming removed 1 base at V and 5 bases at J, with 10 bases between. Germline CDR1 LGHNA, CDR2 YSLEER. The CDR3 is made up of 14 amino acids. The CDR3 region has the DNA TGCGCCAGCAGCCAAGCTCCGTACAGAGATACGCAGTATTTT. Amino acid sequence: CASSQAPYRDTQYF.

In regard to this clone: An end of the junction differs from the germline gene, which may be a read error. The gene calls are TRBV6-5 and TRBJ2-1; D might be TRBD2 (7 bases). Germline-derived CDR1 and CDR2 are MNHEY and SVGAGI. This CDR3 is 13 amino acids long. The CDR3 region is CATTGGPNNEQLF. The CDR3 nucleotides read TGTGCCACCACGGGGGGCCCGAACAATGAGCAGCTCTTC.

The V gene is TRBV20-1, the J gene TRBJ2-7, with D possibly TRBD2 on 5 matching bases. V was pared by 7 bases and J by 1 base, with 8 bases between. CDR1 and CDR2 (germline): DFQATT, SNEGSKA (reference sequence). The length of the CDR3 is 11 residues. The CDR3: CSERDSYEQYV. CDR3 coding DNA: TGCAGTGAGAGGGATTCCTACGAGCAGTACGTC.

For the CDR3, the DNA is TGTGCCAGCAGTGAAGCGCAGGGAGGCTATGGCTACACCTTC. It is translated as CASSEAQGGYGYTF. The chain couples TRBV2 to TRBJ1-2, with D possibly TRBD1 on 5 matching bases. V was trimmed by 0 bases and J by 4 bases, leaving 9 bases between them. The CDR3 is made up of 14 amino acids. Germline CDR1 reads SNHLY; CDR2 reads FYNNEI.

Only a few counts were recorded for this clone. V and J are TRBV25-1 and TRBJ2-1; 12 bases match TRBD2. The CDR3 is 16 amino acids. Trimming cost V 4 bases and J 7 bases; bases outside gene matches: 8. Germline CDR1 reads MGHDK; CDR2 reads SYGVNS. The chain's CDR3 is CASSAYLAGGINEQFF. CDR3 sequence (DNA): TGTGCCAGCAGTGCCTATCTAGCGGGAGGGATAAATGAGCAGTTCTTC.

V and J are TRBV30 and TRBJ1-3; no firm D call. This CDR3 is 15 amino acids long. V dropped 3 bases and J dropped 0 bases, with 12 bases sitting between them. CDR1 GTSNPN and CDR2 SVGIG come from the germline V gene (reference sequence). CDR3 sequence: CAWRQNPDSGNTIYF. CDR3 bases: TGTGCCTGGAGACAAAACCCCGACTCTGGAAACACCATATATTTT.

The chain uses TRBV10-3 and TRBJ2-1, with 11 bases identical to TRBD2. CDR3 length: 14 amino acids. The germline V gene encodes CDR1 ENHRY and CDR2 SYGVKD. The J segment lost 14 bases and the V segment lost 0 bases, leaving 6 bases of the junction unmatched. The CDR3 here is CAISESAGTSGEFF. CDR3 nucleotides: TGTGCCATCAGTGAGTCGGCCGGGACTAGCGGAGAGTTCTTC.

This chain joins TRBV5-6 and TRBJ2-3; tentatively, D is TRBD2 (6 bases). Looked up from germline, CDR1 is SGHDT and CDR2 is YYEEEE. CDR3 length: 14 amino acids. V was trimmed by 5 bases and J by 8 bases, leaving 18 bases between them. The CDR3 protein is CASRVGGILGTQYF. The CDR3 DNA sequence: TGTGCCAGCAGAGTAGGCGGGATTTTGGGTACGCAGTATTTT. Supplemented by reference TRBV5-6 and TRBJ2-3, the full variable domain reads DAGVTQSPTHLIKTRGQQVTLRCSPKSGHDTVSWYQQALGQGPQFIFQYYEEEERQRGNFPDRFSGHQFPNYSSELNVNALLLGDSALYLCASRVGGILGTQYFGPGTRLTVL.

A single count supports this clone. CDR3: CASSQMTSGAGVDTQYF. The DNA of the CDR3 is TGCGCCAGCAGCCAAATGACTAGCGGGGCCGGCGTGGATACGCAGTATTTT. This chain uses TRBV4-3 with TRBJ2-3; 11 bases are a match to TRBD2. In germline, CDR1 is LGHNA, CDR2 YSLEER. This CDR3 contains 17 residues. Germline trimming cut 2 bases from V and 6 bases from J; bases unmatched to any gene: 10.

CDR3 nucleotide sequence: TGTGCCAGCAGTTTTCGTGGGGCGCGCGATACGCAGTATTTT. It yields the protein CASSFRGARDTQYF. The chain has TRBV27 and TRBJ2-3, with D possibly TRBD1 on 5 matching bases. Germline CDR1 MNHEY, CDR2 SMNVEV (reference sequence). The CDR3 is made up of 14 amino acids. Trimming left V 3 bases short and J 6 bases short, with 13 bases between.

On this clone itself: The junction does not match germline at one end; this may be a read error. The chain joins TRBV7-9 to TRBJ2-7, with TRBD1 matching over 8 bases. Germline CDR1 SEHNR, CDR2 FQNEAQ (reference sequence). The CDR3 sequence is 11 residues long. This CDR3 is CASSQDRAASF. The CDR3 nucleotides read TGTGCCAGCAGCCAGGACAGGGCAGCGAGCTTC.

The chain is built from TRBV25-1 and TRBJ1-5; unclear D gene. The length of the CDR3 is 10 residues. The V gene's germline CDR1 is MGHDK and CDR2 SYGVNS. The V gene lost 11 bases and the J gene lost 9 bases, with 11 bases spanning the gap. In DNA, the CDR3 is TGTGCCCCAATGGAGGGGCCCCAGCATTTT. Translated, it gives CAPMEGPQHF.

Concerning this clone itself: At one boundary the junction diverges from the germline segment, which might be a read error. The chain's CDR3 is CARSGFYNEQFF. The DNA for the CDR3 is TGTGCCAGGAGCGGGTTCTACAATGAGCAGTTCTTC. This sequence joins TRBV30 and TRBJ2-1; TRBD2 is a possible D gene (6 bases). Per the germline V gene, CDR1 is GTSNPN and CDR2 is SVGIG (reference sequence). The CDR3 runs to 12 residues.

This chain uses TRBV11-2 with TRBJ1-3, with D maybe TRBD1 (5 bases). The CDR3 extends over 13 amino acids. Germline V lookup: CDR1 SGHAT, CDR2 FQNNGV. Trimming cost V 3 bases and J 14 bases, with 17 bases left between them. CDR3 loop: CASSLERTSPLYF. CDR3 nucleotides: TGTGCCAGCAGCTTGGAACGGACATCCCCCTTATATTTT.

V gene TRBV6-1 combines with J gene TRBJ1-6; no clear D. Per the germline V gene, CDR1 is MNHNS and CDR2 is SASEGT. V was trimmed by 6 bases and J by 5 bases, leaving 11 bases between them. This CDR3 comprises 14 residues. The CDR3: CASSATRDNSPLHF. CDR3 sequence (DNA): TGTGCCAGCAGCGCCACGAGAGATAATTCACCCCTCCACTTT.

The chain has TRBV5-1 and TRBJ2-3, with 7 bases identical to TRBD1. V was pared by 4 bases and J by 2 bases, with 7 bases of the junction left unmatched. This CDR3 has 15 amino acids. Germline CDR1 SGHRS, CDR2 YFSETQ. This CDR3 reads CASSRLQGYTDTQYF. DNA of the CDR3: TGCGCCAGCAGCCGACTACAGGGGTACACAGATACGCAGTATTTT.